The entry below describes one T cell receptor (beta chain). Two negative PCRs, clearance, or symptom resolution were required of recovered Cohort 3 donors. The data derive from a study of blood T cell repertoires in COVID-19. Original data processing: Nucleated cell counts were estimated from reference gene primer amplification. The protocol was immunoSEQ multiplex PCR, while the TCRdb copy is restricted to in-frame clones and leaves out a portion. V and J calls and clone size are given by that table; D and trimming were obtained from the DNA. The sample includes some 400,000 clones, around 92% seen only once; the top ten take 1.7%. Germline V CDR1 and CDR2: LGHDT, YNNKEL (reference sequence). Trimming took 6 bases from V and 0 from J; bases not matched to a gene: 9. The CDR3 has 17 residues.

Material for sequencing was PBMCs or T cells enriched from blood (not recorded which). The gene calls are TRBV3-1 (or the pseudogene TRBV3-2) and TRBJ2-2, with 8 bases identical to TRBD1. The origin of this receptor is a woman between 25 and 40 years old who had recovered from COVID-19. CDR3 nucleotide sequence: TGTGCCAGCAGACCCTCCGGGACAGGATCGAACACCGGGGAGCTGTTTTTT. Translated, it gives CASRPSGTGSNTGELFF.